The 9 T cell receptor beta chains presented below share a single source sample, sequenced in a study of OX40 agonist ivuxolimab in advanced cancers. Method: immunoSEQ multiplex PCR; TCRdb's copy keeps in-frame clones and lacks some. The table shows some 38,000 clones, with around 88% occurring only once. The sequencing here drew on CD4+ or CD8+ T cells sorted from blood, taken in a trial of the OX40 agonist ivuxolimab. The receptor set was obtained from an adult with an advanced solid tumor such as melanoma, head and neck, liver or kidney cancer.

The chain joins TRBV2 to TRBJ1-5; possibly TRBD1 for D (6 bases). Germline assignment: CDR1 SNHLY and CDR2 FYNNEI. This CDR3 is built from 15 residues. V was clipped by 6 bases and J by 2 bases, with 14 bases between them. The CDR3 DNA follows: TGTGCCAGCAGGGGAACAGGGATTGGCAATCAGCCCCAGCATTTT. The encoded protein is CASRGTGIGNQPQHF.

The chain uses TRBV5-1 and TRBJ2-1; the match to TRBD1 covers 10 bases. Trimming cost V 3 bases and J 3 bases; bases outside gene matches: 3. The germline gives CDR1 SGHRS, CDR2 YFSETQ. CDR3 length: 15 residues. CDR3: CASSSRTGGYNEQFF. CDR3 DNA: TGCGCCAGCAGCTCAAGGACAGGGGGCTACAATGAGCAGTTCTTC.

The V and J genes are TRBV5-4 and TRBJ1-3; 8 bases map to TRBD1. Germline V gene lookup returns CDR1 SGHNT and CDR2 YYREEE (reference sequence). This CDR3 has 14 residues. V shed 4 bases, J shed 4 bases, and the junction held 4 bases outside the gene matches. This chain's CDR3 is CASSATGVGNTIYF. CDR3 nucleotides: TGTGCCAGCAGCGCGACAGGGGTAGGAAACACCATATATTTT.

V and J are TRBV6-1 and TRBJ2-7; the match to TRBD2 covers 8 bases. Losses at the gene ends were 6 bases for V and 6 bases for J; bases not matched to a gene: 13. The CDR3 runs to 15 residues. Germline V gene data show CDR1 as MNHNS and CDR2 as SASEGT. The CDR3 sequence: CASSRGGLGEREQYF. In nucleotides, the CDR3 is TGTGCCAGCAGCCGGGGGGGACTCGGTGAGCGCGAGCAGTACTTC.

The V gene is TRBV9, the J gene TRBJ2-7; 8 bases map to TRBD2. The CDR3 extends over 14 amino acids. With 4 bases clipped from V and 0 bases from J, the junction kept 3 bases outside the gene matches. Germline CDR1 and CDR2: SGDLS and YYNGEE. The CDR3 DNA is TGTGCCAGCAGCCCGGGGACTAGCTCCTACGAGCAGTACTTC. This translates into CASSPGTSSYEQYF.

The chain combines TRBV9 with TRBJ2-3, with 11 bases aligning to TRBD1. The CDR3 totals 15 residues. V shed 4 bases and J 4 bases; nucleotides not matched to a gene: 5. Germline CDR1 SGDLS, CDR2 YYNGEE. CDR3 loop: CASSPGQGASDTQYF. The CDR3 DNA is TGTGCCAGCAGCCCCGGACAGGGGGCCTCAGATACGCAGTATTTT.

This clone was recorded once. This chain joins TRBV10-1 and TRBJ2-3, with unresolved D. Germline CDR1 WNHNN, CDR2 SYGVQD (reference sequence). Trimming removed 0 bases from V and 6 bases from J, with 22 bases in between. The CDR3 spans 18 residues. Here the CDR3 reads CASSESRPGARVVDTQYF. In nucleotides, the CDR3 is TGCGCCAGCAGTGAGTCGAGGCCGGGTGCCCGCGTCGTGGATACGCAGTATTTT.

The chain is built from TRBV29-1 and TRBJ2-5; no clear D. V gave up 3 bases and J gave up 5 bases, with 10 bases separating them. The CDR3 contains 12 residues. CDR1 SQVTM and CDR2 ANQGSEA come from the germline V gene. CDR3 nucleotide sequence: TGCAGCGTTGATTTGGGCCGGGAGACCCAGTACTTC. It codes for CSVDLGRETQYF.

The chain uses TRBV27 and TRBJ2-3, with TRBD2 as a possible D gene (7 bases). The V and J ends lost 5 bases and 2 bases respectively, with 17 bases between them. This CDR3 region has 16 residues. Looked up from germline, CDR1 is MNHEY and CDR2 is SMNVEV (reference sequence). The CDR3 bases are TGTGCCAGCAGTCCACTAGTGGGGGGGCTCACAGATACGCAGTATTTT. It yields the protein CASSPLVGGLTDTQYF.